This T cell receptor beta chain emerged from a study of cytomegalovirus exposure and HLA in healthy donors. On the study more broadly: The 120 validation repertoires, a later analysis reported, used the same platform as the 600 to 850 repertoires from the first cohort.

Sequenced by immunoSEQ multiplex PCR; TCRdb stores in-frame clones only, minus some. The sample includes roughly 130,000 clones, about 90% of them seen just once. Details on this clone: Its target is unknown.

Study conclusions and caveats: With high specificity and sensitivity, the classifier reportedly diagnosed cytomegalovirus status. Subsequent analysis revealed that first-cohort TCR clusters tended to co-occur in the 120 validation repertoires. Rare TCR sequences dominated, though some public TCRs recurred in many donors.

This CDR3 is 18 amino acids long. Germline V lookup: CDR1 ENHRY, CDR2 SYGVKD. V trimming: 4 bases; J trimming: 0 bases; junction bases outside the gene matches: 7. The gene calls are TRBV10-3 and TRBJ2-6; 9 nucleotides align to TRBD1. The sequence derives from a man in his late teens or twenties in good health and CMV-seronegative. Sequencing was carried out using PBMCs. The CDR3: CAISGATGGSSGANVLTF. Here the CDR3 DNA reads TGTGCCATCAGTGGAGCGACAGGGGGTAGCTCTGGGGCCAACGTCCTGACTTTC.